This entry is about one TCR beta chain. CD8+ and CD4+ T cells circulating in blood were sequenced for TCR beta. The multiple sclerosis control group was made up of treatment-naive patients with stable or active relapsing-remitting disease. The CD8+ and CD4+ T cells were negatively isolated, with the TEMRA cells enriched by FACS. This entry belongs to a study of CD8 T cells in Susac syndrome. It was with random hexamers that 0.5 to 1 ug RNA was reverse transcribed. TCRdb processed the immunoSEQ multiplex PCR reads anew with MiXCR; each CDR3 protein has one entry. Of about 290,000 distinct CDR3 sequences listed, roughly 85% were seen once; the top ten hold 0.21%. Germline-derived CDR1 and CDR2 are SGDLS and YYNGEE. The CDR3 length is 15 residues. With 0 bases removed from V and 0 bases from J, the gap between germline ends came to 9 bases.

Sequencing was done on a sample of CD8+ T cells from PBMCs. The sequence came from a human donor with multiple sclerosis. The gene calls are TRBV9 and TRBJ1-2; no clear D gene. The CDR3: CASSVEGSPNYGYTF. The DNA for the CDR3 is TGTGCCAGCAGCGTAGAAGGCAGTCCTAACTATGGCTACACCTTC.